This T cell receptor (beta chain) originates from a study of technical replicates of blood from several donors. Method: immunoSEQ multiplex PCR; TCRdb's copy keeps in-frame clones and lacks some. The table records about 54,000 clones, around 94% of them present only once. The CDR3 loop spans 14 amino acids. CDR1 and CDR2 from the germline V gene are KGHSH and LQKENI. The V end was cut by 0 bases, the J end by 10 bases, with 15 bases between. The sequenced material came from T cells isolated from PBMCs. This receptor was identified in a human donor in good health. The rearrangement links TRBV18 to TRBJ1-1, with a possible D match to TRBD1 (5 bases). CDR3 nucleotides: TGTGCCAGCTCACCACCGGGGGGATCCGGCGGAGCTTTCTTT. Protein product: CASSPPGGSGGAFF.